The TCR beta chain under discussion was sequenced for a study of T cell responses to AZD1222 COVID-19 vaccine. Study results and limitations: Dominant at 160-218 and 743-854, vaccine-associated CD4 TCRs also spanned spike. White British ancestry dominated among donors, who included more females, and clonal diversity was possibly underestimated.

J was trimmed by 6 bases and V by 0 bases; bases with no gene match: 7. Germline CDR1 and CDR2: SGHRS and YFSETQ. The CDR3 extends over 16 amino acids. Worth noting for this clone: The antigen is not known.

Repertoires were generated with immunoSEQ multiplex PCR, while TCRdb's copy carries only in-frame clones and drops some. The sample lists roughly 120,000 clones, about nine tenths seen once, with roughly 2.3% in the top ten. The chain uses TRBV5-1 and TRBJ2-1, with 9 bases aligning to TRBD1. This sequence was found in an adult in good health. The input for sequencing was peripheral blood, taken on day 0 of AZD1222 vaccination. The CDR3 sequence is CASSLDGDRAGNEQFF. The CDR3 nucleotides are TGCGCCAGCAGCTTGGACGGGGACAGGGCTGGCAATGAGCAGTTCTTC.